The 5 T cell receptor beta chains listed next were all sequenced from one sample in a study of CD8 T cell repertoires and HIV-1 epitope variants. No antigens are known for them. Profiled with immunoSEQ multiplex PCR; TCRdb holds only in-frame clones, not every one. There are roughly 4,800 clones in the sample; about 65% occur only once, and 35% to 45% lies in the top ten. What was sequenced was cultured CD8+ T cells derived from PBMCs. The receptor set was obtained from a male donor with HIV.

The chain recombines TRBV28 with TRBJ2-7, with 9 bases identical to TRBD1. Germline V gives CDR1 MDHEN, CDR2 SYDVKM. The ends lost 6 bases at V and 5 bases at J; junction bases unmatched: 8. The CDR3 spans 14 residues. The CDR3 spells CASRPGQGSHEQYF. The CDR3, as DNA: TGTGCCAGCAGGCCTGGACAGGGGTCCCACGAGCAGTACTTC.

This clone appeared a single time. The chain recombines TRBV27 with TRBJ1-1, with 10 bases lining up with TRBD1. There are 14 residues in the CDR3. The V gene's germline CDR1 is MNHEY and CDR2 SMNVEV (reference sequence). Losses at the gene ends were 8 bases for V and 4 bases for J; bases not matched to a gene: 7. The CDR3: CASYTRTGGTEAFF. DNA of the CDR3: TGTGCCAGCTACACCAGGACAGGGGGCACTGAAGCTTTCTTT.

The rearrangement joins TRBV9 to TRBJ2-1, with 7 bases fitting TRBD2. This CDR3 has 14 residues. Looked up from germline, CDR1 is SGDLS and CDR2 is YYNGEE. The V segment lost 4 bases and the J segment 6 bases; nucleotides outside the gene matches: 7. In DNA form, the CDR3 reads TGTGCCAGCAGCAACACCGGGGGGACCAATGAGCAGTTCTTC. Translation: CASSNTGGTNEQFF.

This chain joins TRBV6-1 and TRBJ2-7; D remains ambiguous. Trimming took off 5 bases at V and 2 bases at J, with 10 bases between the two ends. CDR3 length: 13 residues. Germline lookup yields CDR1 MNHNS and CDR2 SASEGT. This CDR3 reads CASSWNYPYEQYF. The CDR3 nucleotides read TGTGCCAGCAGTTGGAACTACCCCTACGAGCAGTACTTC.

CDR3 protein: CASRPVRGGGKETQYF. CDR3 DNA: TGTGCCAGTCGTCCCGTACGCGGGGGCGGGAAAGAGACCCAGTACTTC. J is TRBJ2-5 and V is TRBV19; TRBD2 might be the D (7 bases). The germline V and J ends were trimmed by 8 bases and 3 bases, with 22 bases remaining between them. Germline lookup yields CDR1 LNHDA and CDR2 SQIVND (reference sequence). The CDR3 length is 16 residues.